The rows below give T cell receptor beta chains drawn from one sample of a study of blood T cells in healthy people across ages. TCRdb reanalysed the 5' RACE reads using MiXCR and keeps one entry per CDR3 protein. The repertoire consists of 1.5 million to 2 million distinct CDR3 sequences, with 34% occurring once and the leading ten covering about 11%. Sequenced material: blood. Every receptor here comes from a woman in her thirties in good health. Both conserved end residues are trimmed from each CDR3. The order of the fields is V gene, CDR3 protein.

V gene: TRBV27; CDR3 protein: ASAPQGIQETQY
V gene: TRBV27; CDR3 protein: ASSLEGGQGYEQY
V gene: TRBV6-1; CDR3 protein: ASRQVYGYT
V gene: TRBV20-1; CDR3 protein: SARHLGPLAGEQF
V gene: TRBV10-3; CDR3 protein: ATGPGGHNQPQH
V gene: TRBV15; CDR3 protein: ATSAGTKGWDTQY
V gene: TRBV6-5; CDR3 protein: ASSYETSGGLEQF
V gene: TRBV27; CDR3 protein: ASSLSGAGVEAQY
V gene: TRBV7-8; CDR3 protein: ASSLEVGGPPYEQY
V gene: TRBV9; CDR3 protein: ASSVSKGSTDTQY